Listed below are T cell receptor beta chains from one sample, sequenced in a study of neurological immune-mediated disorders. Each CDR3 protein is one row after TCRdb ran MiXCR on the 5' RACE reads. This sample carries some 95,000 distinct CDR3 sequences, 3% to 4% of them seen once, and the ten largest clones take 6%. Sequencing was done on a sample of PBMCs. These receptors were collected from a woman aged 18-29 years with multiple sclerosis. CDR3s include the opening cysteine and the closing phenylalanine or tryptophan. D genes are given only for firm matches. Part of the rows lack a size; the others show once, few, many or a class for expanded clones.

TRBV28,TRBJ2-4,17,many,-,CASRPTNQGLAKNIQYF,TGTGCCAGCAGACCAACTAACCAGGGTCTAGCCAAAAACATTCAGTACTTC
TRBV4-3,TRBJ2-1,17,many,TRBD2,CASSQDISSGGNNEQFF,TGCGCCAGCAGCCAAGATATATCGTCGGGGGGAAACAATGAGCAGTTCTTC
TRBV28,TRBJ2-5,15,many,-,CASSPSRVAKETQYF,TGTGCCAGCAGTCCCTCACGGGTGGCAAAAGAGACCCAGTACTTC
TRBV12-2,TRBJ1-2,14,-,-,CASRLRGTFYGYTF,TGTGCAAGTCGCCTCCGGGGGACTTTCTATGGCTACACCTTC
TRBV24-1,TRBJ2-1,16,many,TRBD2,CATSDVGLAGGNEQFF,TGTGCCACCAGTGATGTGGGACTAGCGGGAGGGAATGAGCAGTTCTTC
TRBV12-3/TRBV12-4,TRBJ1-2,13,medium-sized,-,CASRPGGSHGYTF,TGTGCCAGCAGACCCGGGGGTAGCCATGGCTACACCTTC
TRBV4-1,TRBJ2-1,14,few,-,CASSLLGPVNEQFF,TGCGCCAGCAGCCTATTAGGCCCGGTCAATGAGCAGTTCTTC
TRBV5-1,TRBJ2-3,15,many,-,CASSFPLGGTDTQYF,TGCGCCAGCAGCTTCCCTTTGGGGGGCACAGATACGCAGTATTTT
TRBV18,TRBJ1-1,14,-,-,CASSPSNMNTEAFF,TGTGCCAGCTCACCCTCAAACATGAACACTGAAGCTTTCTTT
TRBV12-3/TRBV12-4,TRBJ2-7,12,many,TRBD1,CASSPGQGVWYF,TGTGCCAGCAGTCCAGGACAGGGTGTTTGGTACTTC
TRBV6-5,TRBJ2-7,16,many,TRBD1,CASSPSGDRGQYEQYF,TGTGCCAGCAGCCCGTCCGGGGACAGGGGGCAGTACGAGCAGTACTTC
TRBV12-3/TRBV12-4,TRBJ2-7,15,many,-,CASSLYTPVSYEQYF,TGTGCCAGCAGTTTATATACGCCTGTTTCCTACGAGCAGTACTTC
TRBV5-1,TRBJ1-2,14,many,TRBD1,CASRRGTGGNGYTF,TGCGCCAGCAGAAGGGGGACAGGAGGGAATGGCTACACCTTC
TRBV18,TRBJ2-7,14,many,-,CASSASGISYEQYF,TGTGCCAGCTCAGCCTCAGGGATATCCTACGAGCAGTACTTC
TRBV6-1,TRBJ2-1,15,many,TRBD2,CASSGRSSGRGEQFF,TGTGCCAGCAGTGGGCGGTCTAGCGGGAGGGGTGAGCAGTTCTTC
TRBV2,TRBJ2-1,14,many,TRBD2,CANQLAGEDNEQFF,TGTGCCAACCAACTAGCGGGAGAAGACAATGAGCAGTTCTTC
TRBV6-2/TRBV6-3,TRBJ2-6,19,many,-,CASSYSRGTVPSGANVLTF,TGTGCCAGCAGTTACTCCCGGGGGACAGTACCCTCTGGGGCCAACGTCCTGACTTTC
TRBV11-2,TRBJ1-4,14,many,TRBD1,CASSRDRGREKLFF,TGTGCCAGCAGCCGGGACAGGGGAAGAGAAAAACTGTTTTTT
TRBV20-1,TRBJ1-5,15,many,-,CSAGPAGASNQPQHF,TGCAGTGCTGGACCCGCGGGCGCGAGCAATCAGCCCCAGCATTTT
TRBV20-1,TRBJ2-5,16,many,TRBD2,CSARGMTSGRPPAQYF,TGCAGTGCTAGGGGAATGACTAGCGGGAGGCCCCCGGCCCAGTACTTC
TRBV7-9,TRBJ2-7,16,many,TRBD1,CASSLEPGQGFYEQYF,TGTGCCAGCAGCCTAGAGCCGGGACAGGGATTCTACGAGCAGTACTTC
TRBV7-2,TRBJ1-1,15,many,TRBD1,CASSSYRGVGTEAFF,TGTGCCAGCAGCTCCTACAGGGGAGTAGGGACTGAAGCTTTCTTT
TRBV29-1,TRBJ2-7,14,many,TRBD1,CSVENRDRGYEQYF,TGCAGCGTTGAAAACCGAGACAGGGGTTACGAGCAGTACTTC
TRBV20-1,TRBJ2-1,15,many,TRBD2,CSALGVAGFSNNRFF,TGCAGTGCCCTAGGGGTAGCGGGATTCTCCAACAACCGGTTCTTC
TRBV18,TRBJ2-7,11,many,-,CASSPQYEQYF,TGTGCCAGCTCGCCCCAATACGAGCAGTACTTC
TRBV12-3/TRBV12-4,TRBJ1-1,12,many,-,CASSSPGSAAFF,TGTGCCAGCAGTTCCCCGGGGTCGGCAGCTTTCTTT
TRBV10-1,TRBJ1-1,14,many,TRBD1,CASSPQGGNTEAFF,TGCGCCAGCAGCCCCCAGGGGGGGAACACTGAAGCTTTCTTT
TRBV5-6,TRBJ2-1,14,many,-,CASSNPTKGDEQFF,TGTGCCAGCAGCAACCCTACTAAAGGCGATGAGCAGTTCTTC
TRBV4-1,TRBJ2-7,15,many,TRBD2,CASSPVGAGGGEQYF,TGCGCCAGCAGCCCTGTGGGAGCGGGGGGCGGCGAGCAGTACTTC
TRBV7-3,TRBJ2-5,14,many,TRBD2,CASSPGASGETQYF,TGTGCCAGCAGCCCCGGCGCTAGCGGAGAGACCCAGTACTTC
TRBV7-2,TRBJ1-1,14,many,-,CASSLRVANTEAFF,TGTGCCAGCAGCCTCCGGGTTGCGAACACTGAAGCTTTCTTT
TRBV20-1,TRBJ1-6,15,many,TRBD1,CSAARRTGDNSPLHF,TGCAGTGCCGCCCGAAGGACAGGGGATAATTCACCCCTCCACTTT
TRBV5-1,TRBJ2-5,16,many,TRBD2,CASSLDASGSVETQYF,TGCGCCAGCAGCTTGGATGCTAGCGGGTCGGTGGAGACCCAGTACTTC
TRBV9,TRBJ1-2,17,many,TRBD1,CASSVGVSDRVDYGYTF,TGTGCCAGCAGCGTAGGGGTGTCGGACAGGGTCGACTATGGCTACACCTTC
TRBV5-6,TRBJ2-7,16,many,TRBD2,CASSLYTGGALYEQYF,TGTGCCAGCAGCTTGTATACCGGGGGGGCCCTCTACGAGCAGTACTTC
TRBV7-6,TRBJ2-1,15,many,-,CASSLELFSYNEQFF,TGTGCCAGCAGCTTAGAACTTTTTAGTTACAATGAGCAGTTCTTC
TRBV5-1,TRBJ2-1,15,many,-,CASAQDGSSYNEQFF,TGCGCCAGCGCCCAGGACGGATCCTCCTACAATGAGCAGTTCTTC
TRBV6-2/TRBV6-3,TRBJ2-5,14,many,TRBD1,CASKRTGDQETQYF,TGTGCCAGCAAGAGGACAGGGGATCAAGAGACCCAGTACTTC
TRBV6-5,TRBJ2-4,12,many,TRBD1,CASSGTDHIQYF,TGTGCCAGCAGTGGGACAGATCACATTCAGTACTTC
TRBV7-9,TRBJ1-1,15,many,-,CASSYEPGKNTEAFF,TGTGCCAGCAGCTACGAACCGGGAAAGAACACTGAAGCTTTCTTT
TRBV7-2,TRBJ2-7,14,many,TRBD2,CASSLKRGSYEQYF,TGTGCCAGCAGCTTAAAGCGGGGGTCCTACGAGCAGTACTTC
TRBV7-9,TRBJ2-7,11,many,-,CASSPGTLAYF,TGTGCCAGCAGCCCCGGGACCTTGGCGTACTTC
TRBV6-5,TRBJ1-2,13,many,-,CASSPPRSYGYTF,TGTGCCAGCAGTCCCCCGCGGAGCTATGGCTACACCTTC
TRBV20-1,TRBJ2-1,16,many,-,CSARRDRGLALNEQFF,TGCAGTGCTCGCCGCGACAGGGGACTAGCTCTGAATGAGCAGTTCTTC
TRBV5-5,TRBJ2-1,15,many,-,CASSLWDPVGNEQFF,TGTGCCAGCAGCTTGTGGGACCCCGTGGGGAATGAGCAGTTCTTC